Listed below are T cell receptor beta chains from one sample, sequenced in a study of monozygotic twins with inflammatory bowel disease. TCRdb reanalyzed the 5' RACE reads, giving one entry per CDR3 protein sequence and no DNA. Its listing shows some 170,000 distinct CDR3 sequences. Input material: blood. The source is a human donor with ulcerative colitis or Crohn's disease, or a healthy co-twin of an affected twin (not recorded which). CDR3s include the opening cysteine and the closing phenylalanine or tryptophan.

V,J,CDR3
TRBV5-4,TRBJ2-3,CASSLYSGHTDTQYF
TRBV5-1,TRBJ1-4,CASSSGTVDEKLFF
TRBV20-1,TRBJ2-3,CSARELGWGPSTDTQYF
TRBV7-2,TRBJ2-7,CASSFTSAGYEQYF
TRBV5-6,TRBJ1-1,CASSRDQGAMGTEAFF
TRBV20-1,TRBJ2-3,CSAGGGGAPTDTQYF
TRBV28,TRBJ2-5,CASSPSGRETQYF
TRBV5-1,TRBJ2-1,CASSPGWRGQFF
TRBV15,TRBJ2-1,CATSDPTGQRQFF
TRBV2,TRBJ2-7,CASSEAPPGLGRKYF
TRBV29-1,TRBJ2-5,CSVEEVVTQETQYF
TRBV29-1,TRBJ2-7,CSVADTYEQYF
TRBV28,TRBJ2-2,CASSSGSGTSLHAGELFF
TRBV4-3,TRBJ2-1,CASSHRIIAGSYNEQFF
TRBV25-1,TRBJ1-2,CASSESNVRGYTF
TRBV5-1,TRBJ2-7,CASSRGTSGSYEQYF
TRBV12-3/TRBV12-4,TRBJ2-1,CASSLGTGGVAGVDEQFF
TRBV5-1,TRBJ2-5,CASSFSGTGLAGQETQYF
TRBV5-5,TRBJ1-6,CASSLSRGTGKNNSPLHF
TRBV12-3/TRBV12-4,TRBJ2-3,CASRSARGTDTQYF
TRBV12-3/TRBV12-4,TRBJ2-2,CASSSSGELFF
TRBV19,TRBJ2-1,CASTMGRHSGNEQFF
TRBV7-6,TRBJ2-1,CASGPGQTGEQFF
TRBV5-4,TRBJ2-7,CASSPRPNPYEQYF
TRBV10-3,TRBJ1-2,CAISDLRANYGYTF
TRBV11-2,TRBJ2-3,CASSLVVARGARTDTQYF
TRBV12-3/TRBV12-4,TRBJ2-7,CASTGGSGYEQYF
TRBV10-3,TRBJ2-1,CAISDRGGLAGGSSYNEQFF
TRBV10-3,TRBJ1-2,CAISPPGEGFYGYTF
TRBV5-1,TRBJ2-3,CASSPNTLQGDTQYF
TRBV12-3/TRBV12-4,TRBJ2-3,CASTIRRDTQYF
TRBV28,TRBJ2-7,CARSLHPSYEQYF
TRBV7-9,TRBJ1-6,CASSHGTNHSPLHF
TRBV10-3,TRBJ2-7,CAISGRQDTYEQYF
TRBV21-1,TRBJ1-6,CASSKAGGKWYKSSYNSPLHF
TRBV20-1,TRBJ2-7,CSAGGGSYEQYF
TRBV2,TRBJ2-7,CASSEGTALYEQYF
TRBV10-3,TRBJ2-1,CAISLTTGLAGGEQFF
TRBV7-2,TRBJ2-7,CASSLLVGAYEQYF
TRBV15,TRBJ2-5,CATSRVGQTQETQYF
TRBV15,TRBJ2-1,CATSREGLAGFNEQFF
TRBV2,TRBJ2-1,CASSERSYNEQFF
TRBV12-3/TRBV12-4,TRBJ1-3,CASSLGEVLFLTGNTIYF
TRBV27,TRBJ2-1,CASSLVLAGGDGEQFF
TRBV7-2,TRBJ1-1,CASSSAAGSTEAFF
TRBV12-3/TRBV12-4,TRBJ2-6,CASKRSSGANVLTF
TRBV2,TRBJ1-2,CASSEEGLSNYGYTF
TRBV5-1,TRBJ2-2,CASSLQDTGELFF
TRBV29-1,TRBJ2-3,CIPTGGRSTDTQYF
TRBV19,TRBJ1-2,CASRPLGQNYGYTF
TRBV7-2,TRBJ1-6,CASSGSWAPSPLHF
TRBV27,TRBJ1-5,CASSFGVTGPQHF
TRBV29-1,TRBJ2-1,CSVEDPYRAYNEQFF